This T cell receptor (beta chain) was recorded in a study of cytomegalovirus exposure and HLA in healthy donors. Trimming shortened V by 2 bases and J by 10 bases, and 12 bases separated the two germline ends. This CDR3 is 13 amino acids long. Germline V gene sequence: CDR1 SGHVS, CDR2 FNYEAQ. PCR was performed using 60 Vbeta and 13 Jbeta primers. Data came from immunoSEQ multiplex PCR; TCRdb stores just in-frame clones and leaves some out. The profile covers under 150,000 clones, with about 72% appearing a single time and less than 2.5% taken by the ten largest. V and J are TRBV7-6 and TRBJ2-1; D remains ambiguous. This TCR was sampled from a man in his forties in good health and CMV-seronegative. Sequencing input: PBMCs. CDR3 nucleotide sequence: TGTGCCAGCAGCTTATTAGAATCCACGGAGCAGTTCTTC. It translates to CASSLLESTEQFF.